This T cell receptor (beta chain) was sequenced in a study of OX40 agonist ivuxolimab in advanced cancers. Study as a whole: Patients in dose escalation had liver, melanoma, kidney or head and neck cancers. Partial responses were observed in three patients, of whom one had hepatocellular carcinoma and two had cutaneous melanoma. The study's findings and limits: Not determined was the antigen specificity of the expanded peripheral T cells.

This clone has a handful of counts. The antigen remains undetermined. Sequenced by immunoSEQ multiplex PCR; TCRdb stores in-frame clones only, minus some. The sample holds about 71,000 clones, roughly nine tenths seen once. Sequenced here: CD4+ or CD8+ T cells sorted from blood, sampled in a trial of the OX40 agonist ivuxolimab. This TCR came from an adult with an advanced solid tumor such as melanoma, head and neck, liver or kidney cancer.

For the CDR3, the DNA is TGTGCCAGCAGCCGGACTAGCGGGAGGTCTGCCTCCTACAATGAGCAGTTCTTC. Translated, it gives CASSRTSGRSASYNEQFF. V usage is TRBV2 and J usage is TRBJ2-1; TRBD2 aligns across 14 bases. With 6 bases clipped from V and 0 bases from J, the junction kept 7 bases outside the gene matches. CDR3 size: 18 residues. CDR1 is SNHLY and CDR2 is FYNNEI in the germline V gene.